Included here is one TCR beta chain sequence, with context. TCRdb analysed the 5' RACE reads with MiXCR anew, one entry per CDR3 protein. The sample has about 110,000 distinct CDR3 sequences; 12% are singletons. This sample is part of a study of early T cells in non-severe SARS-CoV-2 infection. This CDR3 is 16 amino acids long. Germline-derived CDR1 and CDR2 are GTSNPN and SVGIG (reference sequence). Trimming left V 1 base short and J 2 bases short, with 18 bases between. Material: whole blood. The rearrangement uses TRBV30 and TRBJ2-7, with D unclear. The receptor was isolated from an adult who was a healthcare worker with PCR-confirmed SARS-CoV-2 infection or an uninfected control (not recorded which). This chain's CDR3 is CAWSGFPPGLAYEQYF. For the CDR3, the DNA is TGTGCCTGGAGTGGCTTTCCCCCGGGTTTGGCCTACGAGCAGTACTTC.